What follows are 21 T cell receptor beta chains derived from one specimen sequenced in a study of CXCR3-negative and CXCR3-positive naive CD8 T cells. Antigens for these TCRs are unknown. General observations from the study: CXCR3-positive naive cells had TRB CDR3s that were more hydrophobic than CXCR3-negative naive cells had.

TRB cDNA libraries were made by UMI-labeled 5' RACE. TCRdb re-called the 5' RACE reads, yielding one record per CDR3 amino acid sequence without DNA. Here the sample table reports 130,000 or so distinct CDR3 sequences. The source material was naive CXCR3+ CD8+ T cells from blood. Subset given: CD45RO-CCR7+CD27+CD95- naive CD8+ T cells expressing CXCR3 (TNR3+). The source of these receptors is a human donor in good health. Some clones in this sample may be carry-over from other donors' samples.

This chain connects TRBV29-1 to TRBJ2-1; TCRdb lists TRBD1, though no DNA is available to test this call. Germline V CDR1 and CDR2: SQVTM, ANQGSEA. The CDR3 is 14 amino acids. The CDR3 is CSDDGQDLPNEQFF.

This chain links TRBV29-1 with TRBJ2-7; with no DNA, the TCRdb D assignment of TRBD2 cannot be verified. Germline V gene lookup returns CDR1 SQVTM and CDR2 ANQGSEA. The CDR3 covers 14 residues. The CDR3: CSVAGLAGFYEQYF.

V is TRBV7-8 and J is TRBJ2-1. This CDR3 region has 15 residues. The germline V gene encodes CDR1 SGHVS and CDR2 FQNEAQ. The CDR3: CASSWTGTTYNEQFF.

The chain combines TRBV5-1 with TRBJ1-1. Germline loops: CDR1 SGHRS, CDR2 YFSETQ. This CDR3 has 14 residues. Here the CDR3 reads CASSLGYGNTEAFF.

J is TRBJ2-2 and V is TRBV7-3; lacking DNA, the TRBD2 call made by TCRdb goes unchecked. The germline V gene encodes CDR1 SGHTA and CDR2 FQGTGA. The CDR3 runs 15 residues. CDR3 amino acids: CASSLTAGGTGELFF.

The rearrangement links TRBV4-3 to TRBJ1-1; no DNA is available, so the TRBD1 call from TCRdb remains unchecked. The germline gives CDR1 LGHNA, CDR2 YSLEER. CDR3 length: 13 residues. CDR3 sequence: CASSPGQGTEAFF.

V is TRBV11-2 and J is TRBJ1-2; as DNA is missing, the TRBD1 call by TCRdb cannot be tested. In germline, CDR1 is SGHAT, CDR2 FQNNGV. The CDR3 contains 15 residues. The CDR3 is CASSPRAGGAYGYTF.

This CDR3 reads CASSFSTTDNQPQHF. The genes are TRBV27 and TRBJ1-5; without DNA, the TCRdb call of TRBD1 cannot be checked. This CDR3 comprises 15 residues. From germline, CDR1 is MNHEY and CDR2 SMNVEV (reference sequence).

The chain is built from TRBV5-4 and TRBJ2-3; no DNA is available, so the TRBD2 call from TCRdb remains unchecked. The germline V gene encodes CDR1 SGHNT and CDR2 YYREEE (reference sequence). The CDR3 sequence is 12 residues long. The CDR3 reads CASSLIADTQYF.

The rearrangement uses TRBV28 and TRBJ2-7; checking the TCRdb D call of TRBD2 is not possible without DNA. Germline CDR1 is MDHEN and CDR2 is SYDVKM. The CDR3 spans 16 residues. The CDR3 here is CASSLGLAETQETQYF.

The chain couples TRBV9 to TRBJ1-2; TCRdb names TRBD1, which stays unverified in the absence of DNA. Germline V gene sequence: CDR1 SGDLS, CDR2 YYNGEE. The CDR3 has 18 amino acids. The CDR3 is CASSAATTGNHEDYGYTF.

This rearrangement joins TRBV4-3 to TRBJ1-4. The CDR3 extends over 15 amino acids. Per the germline V gene, CDR1 is LGHNA and CDR2 is YSLEER. The CDR3: CASSQDGQINEKLFF.

The chain links TRBV29-1 to TRBJ2-1; no DNA is available, so the TRBD2 call from TCRdb remains unchecked. Looked up from germline, CDR1 is SQVTM and CDR2 is ANQGSEA. The CDR3 is 14 residues long. The CDR3 protein is CSVERTGGRNEQFF.

This chain joins TRBV20-1 and TRBJ1-2; TCRdb calls TRBD1, which cannot be checked without DNA. This CDR3 region has 14 residues. Germline V gene sequence: CDR1 DFQATT, CDR2 SNEGSKA (reference sequence). CDR3 amino acids: CSARVGTGADGYTF.

The rearrangement joins TRBV12-3 or TRBV12-4 to TRBJ2-5; there is no DNA to check the TCRdb D call of TRBD2. This CDR3 comprises 13 residues. The CDR3 protein is CASSFGGSETQYF.

V usage is TRBV3-1 and J usage is TRBJ2-1. Germline V CDR1 and CDR2: LGHDT, YNNKEL (reference sequence). This CDR3 spans 14 amino acids. The CDR3 protein is CASSQEGGYNEQFF.

V gene TRBV11-3 combines with J gene TRBJ1-1. The germline gives CDR1 SGHNT, CDR2 YENEEA. CDR3 size: 13 residues. The CDR3 protein is CASSFKGWQGAFF. Looking up the rest from reference TRBV11-3 and TRBJ1-1 gives the full variable domain: EAGVVQSPRYKIIEKKQPVAFWCNPISGHNTLYWYLQNLGQGPELLIRYENEEAVDDSQLPKDRFSAERLKGVDSTLKIQPAELGDSAVYLCASSFKGWQGAFFGQGTRLTVV.

This sequence joins TRBV28 and TRBJ1-5; TCRdb's D call, TRBD1, is unchecked because there is no DNA. CDR3 length equals 15 residues. The germline CDR1 and CDR2 sequences are MDHEN and SYDVKM. CDR3 loop: CASSQDREITQPQHF.

The chain has TRBV27 and TRBJ2-7; no DNA is available, so the TRBD1 call from TCRdb remains unchecked. The CDR3 totals 15 residues. Germline assignment: CDR1 MNHEY and CDR2 SMNVEV (reference sequence). The CDR3 is CASSLSPGTLYEQYF.

The CDR3 loop reads CASSQRTSGKTGELFF. This chain links TRBV7-8 with TRBJ2-2; TCRdb calls TRBD2, which cannot be checked without DNA. The CDR3 totals 16 residues. CDR1 SGHVS and CDR2 FQNEAQ come from the germline V gene.

The J gene is TRBJ1-1, the V gene TRBV6-5. This CDR3 is built from 13 residues. The germline gives CDR1 MNHEY, CDR2 SVGAGI. CDR3 amino acids: CASSYAREAEAFF.